The clone carrying this T cell receptor (beta chain) occurred a few times. No antigen is known for it. With iRepertoire HTBI primers and Arm-PCR of CDR3 regions, TCR beta libraries were built. Using its own MiXCR run on the multiplex PCR reads, TCRdb lists one record per CDR3 protein. The table includes about 540,000 distinct CDR3 sequences, approximately 12% detected once. This entry is derived from a study of regulatory T cells in long-lasting Graves disease. Study observations and caveats: Those with persistent disease had in common more public clonotypes (around 2,700) than new patients (about 970).

The time point is: newly diagnosed GD, antithyroid drugs for less than 3 months. The TCR library was made from RNA that had been extracted from PBMCs in TRIzol. V was pared by 4 bases and J by 8 bases, with 5 bases of the junction left unmatched. Germline V CDR1 and CDR2: SGDLS, YYNGEE. The CDR3 has 13 amino acids. In addition, the sample was reused for a study of T cells in Graves' hyperthyroidism and ophthalmopathy.

This receptor was identified in a man aged 25 to 40 with Graves disease. The sequences come from peripheral blood mononuclear cells (PBMCs), collected at new diagnosis, from a patient treated with antithyroid drugs. This sequence joins TRBV9 and TRBJ1-4, with 7 bases aligning to TRBD1. CDR3 residues: CASSQGDSEKLFF. CDR3 nucleotide sequence: TGTGCCAGCAGCCAGGGGGACAGCGAAAAACTGTTTTTT.